Shown below are 29 T cell receptor beta chains from a single sample sequenced in a study of CD8 T cells in ankylosing spondylitis. TCRdb reanalysed the 5' RACE reads using MiXCR and keeps one entry per CDR3 protein. The sample includes tens of thousands of distinct CDR3 sequences, 6.2% of them seen just once. Sequenced sample: synovial fluid, either unsorted or a sorted T cell fraction (not recorded which). The receptors were sampled from a male donor with ankylosing spondylitis.

This clonotype was seen many times. The CDR3 region is CASSLMTGPETQYF. DNA for the CDR3: TGCGCCAGCAGCTTGATGACAGGGCCAGAGACCCAGTACTTC. The V gene is TRBV5-1, the J gene TRBJ2-5, with 7 bases fitting TRBD1. The CDR3 contains 14 residues. V shed 1 base and J 4 bases; nucleotides not matched to a gene: 4. CDR1 SGHRS and CDR2 YFSETQ come from the germline V gene.

The V and J genes are TRBV9 and TRBJ1-1, with D tentatively TRBD1 (6 bases). V was cut by 3 bases and J by 4 bases, with 13 bases left in between. This CDR3 contains 14 residues. Germline V gene sequence: CDR1 SGDLS, CDR2 YYNGEE. The CDR3 DNA is TGTGCCAGCAGCGCCCGGGGGCAGGGCACTGAAGCTTTCTTT. Its translation: CASSARGQGTEAFF.

This clonotype was recorded a few times. J is TRBJ1-2 and V is TRBV7-8; D remains unclear. Germline-derived CDR1 and CDR2 are SGHVS and FQNEAQ. The length of the CDR3 is 13 residues. The germline V and J ends were trimmed by 5 bases and 6 bases, with 13 bases remaining between them. DNA for the CDR3: TGTGCCAGCAGCCAATCCGTCTTCGATGGCTACACCTTC. This translates into CASSQSVFDGYTF.

V usage is TRBV3-1 and J usage is TRBJ1-1, with D unclear. The CDR3 is made up of 13 amino acids. Germline V gives CDR1 LGHDT, CDR2 YNNKEL (reference sequence). V was shortened by 0 bases and J by 0 bases, with 2 bases between the two germline ends. The CDR3 spells CASSQDMNTEAFF. The DNA of the CDR3 is TGTGCCAGCAGCCAAGATATGAACACTGAAGCTTTCTTT.

The sample holds many counts of this clonotype. V gene TRBV7-2 combines with J gene TRBJ1-5; D is unresolved. Germline CDR1 SGHTA, CDR2 FQGNSA. V dropped 4 bases and J dropped 5 bases, with 15 bases sitting between them. The CDR3 runs to 15 residues. The CDR3 here is CASSSLPGFYQPQHF. The CDR3 DNA reads TGTGCCAGCAGCTCCCTCCCGGGGTTCTATCAGCCCCAGCATTTT. Looking up the rest from reference TRBV7-2 and TRBJ1-5 gives the full variable domain: GAGVSQSPSNKVTEKGKDVELRCDPISGHTALYWYRQSLGQGLEFLIYFQGNSAPDKSGLPSDRFSAERTGGSVSTLTIQRTQQEDSAVYLCASSSLPGFYQPQHFGDGTRLSIL.

This clonotype was detected many times. The chain carries TRBV27 and TRBJ1-6; D gene ambiguous. Germline V CDR1 and CDR2: MNHEY, SMNVEV (reference sequence). The CDR3 length is 15 residues. V dropped 6 bases and J dropped 7 bases, with 16 bases sitting between them. The chain's CDR3 is CASSPNPDWNSPLHF. The CDR3 DNA reads TGTGCCAGCAGCCCAAACCCCGACTGGAATTCACCCCTCCACTTT.

This clonotype was seen repeatedly, ten times or more. The CDR3 DNA is TGTGCCAGCAGCTTGGGGACAGGGGTAAATTCACCCCTCCACTTT. It encodes CASSLGTGVNSPLHF. The V gene is TRBV11-2, the J gene TRBJ1-6, with 10 bases identical to TRBD1. Germline V gene data show CDR1 as SGHAT and CDR2 as FQNNGV. The V gene end was trimmed by 3 bases and the J gene end by 7 bases; junction bases not matched to a gene: 3. CDR3 size: 15 residues.

This clonotype appeared a few times. The CDR3 DNA sequence: TGTGCCAGCTCACCACCTGAAGCTAACTATGGCTACACCTTC. This encodes CASSPPEANYGYTF. This chain links TRBV18 with TRBJ1-2, with unresolved D. Trimming removed 0 bases at V and 0 bases at J, with 5 bases between. Germline V gene data show CDR1 as KGHSH and CDR2 as LQKENI. The CDR3 contains 14 residues.

This clonotype has at least ten counts. The chain couples TRBV4-1 to TRBJ2-7; 11 nucleotides agree with TRBD2. V dropped 1 base and J dropped 2; count of bases not matched to a gene: 1. The CDR3 consists of 15 residues. The germline gives CDR1 MGHRA, CDR2 YSYEKL. CDR3 in amino acids: CASSQGLAGPYEQYF. Here the CDR3 DNA reads TGCGCCAGCAGCCAAGGACTAGCGGGGCCCTACGAGCAGTACTTC.

This chain links TRBV5-6 with TRBJ2-2; 8 positions agree with TRBD2. Per the germline V gene, CDR1 is SGHDT and CDR2 is YYEEEE. This CDR3 has 15 residues. V was pared by 7 bases and J by 5 bases, with 10 bases of the junction left unmatched. The CDR3 DNA reads as TGTGCCAGCGAGCCGGACCGCGGGGGGACCGGGGAGCTGTTTTTT. This codes for CASEPDRGGTGELFF.

The J gene is TRBJ2-7, the V gene TRBV10-3; TRBD2 matches at 9 bases. V shed 6 bases, J shed 5 bases, and the junction held 5 bases outside the gene matches. From germline, CDR1 is ENHRY and CDR2 SYGVKD. The CDR3 loop spans 13 amino acids. The CDR3 region is CAISAGGPDEQYF. The DNA of the CDR3 is TGTGCCATCAGCGCGGGAGGGCCCGACGAGCAGTACTTC.

This clonotype was recorded at least ten times. The J gene is TRBJ2-5, the V gene TRBV27; possibly TRBD1 for D (5 bases). The germline V gene has CDR1 MNHEY and CDR2 SMNVEV (reference sequence). The length of the CDR3 is 15 residues. Trimming left V 6 bases short and J 5 bases short, with 19 bases between. CDR3: CASSPFNRPSETQYF. As DNA, the CDR3 is TGTGCCAGCAGCCCCTTTAACAGGCCTTCGGAGACCCAGTACTTC.

This clonotype was recorded many times. V gene TRBV3-1 combines with J gene TRBJ2-5; TRBD2 might be the D (5 bases). The CDR3 totals 13 residues. V was clipped by 2 bases and J by 3 bases, with 7 bases between them. Looked up from germline, CDR1 is LGHDT and CDR2 is YNNKEL (reference sequence). The CDR3 sequence: CASSQRGKETQYF. CDR3 nucleotide sequence: TGTGCCAGCAGCCAACGAGGGAAAGAGACCCAGTACTTC.

By share, this clonotype ranks as medium-sized. The J gene is TRBJ2-1, the V gene TRBV29-1, with unresolved D. The CDR3 consists of 11 residues. V lost 4 bases and J 5 bases, leaving 6 bases between the germline ends. Germline V gene data show CDR1 as SQVTM and CDR2 as ANQGSEA. CDR3 bases: TGCAGCGTTGGAGCCGACAATGAGCAGTTCTTC. Translating gives CSVGADNEQFF.

In this sample, this clonotype turned up many times. The chain joins TRBV9 to TRBJ2-3; the D is unclear. Germline assignment: CDR1 SGDLS and CDR2 YYNGEE. This CDR3 region has 14 residues. Trimming left V 6 bases short and J 0 bases short, with 11 bases between. CDR3 sequence: CASTFLSSTDTQYF. The CDR3 nucleotides are TGTGCCAGCACCTTCTTGTCTAGCACAGATACGCAGTATTTT.

The genes are TRBV30 and TRBJ2-7; D assignment may be TRBD1 or TRBD2 (6 bases each). Germline V lookup: CDR1 GTSNPN, CDR2 SVGIG (reference sequence). Trimming pared 8 bases from V and 8 bases from J, leaving 22 bases between. CDR3 size: 13 residues. The CDR3: CARGAEGGGQQYF. CDR3 in DNA: TGTGCCCGGGGCGCAGAGGGGGGAGGACAGCAGTACTTC.

This clonotype was counted many times. V usage is TRBV7-2 and J usage is TRBJ2-7; weak D call: TRBD1 (7 bases). V dropped 5 bases and J dropped 7 bases, with 21 bases sitting between them. Per germline, CDR1 SGHTA and CDR2 FQGNSA. The CDR3 sequence is 15 residues long. This CDR3 reads CASSVSGGGFGEQYF. CDR3 nucleotide sequence: TGTGCCAGCAGCGTTTCAGGGGGAGGTTTTGGGGAGCAGTACTTC.

This clonotype was detected ten times or more. V and J are TRBV7-8 and TRBJ1-2; D remains unclear. The germline CDR1 and CDR2 sequences are SGHVS and FQNEAQ. CDR3 length: 13 residues. V shed 0 bases and J shed 2 bases, with 4 bases lying between them. CDR3 sequence: CASSLAVNYGYTF. DNA of the CDR3: TGTGCCAGCAGCTTAGCAGTCAACTATGGCTACACCTTC.

This clonotype showed up many times. The rearrangement joins TRBV28 to TRBJ2-1; 12 nucleotides align to TRBD2. The trim removed 5 bases at V and 7 bases at J, leaving 12 bases unmatched. The CDR3 extends over 17 amino acids. Germline CDR1 MDHEN, CDR2 SYDVKM. CDR3 DNA sequence: TGTGCCAGCAGTCTACGACTAGCGGGAGTGTCGCGGAATGAGCAGTTCTTC. It codes for CASSLRLAGVSRNEQFF.

The chain links TRBV2 to TRBJ2-2; D is undetermined. Germline CDR1 reads SNHLY; CDR2 reads FYNNEI. Trimming shortened V by 4 bases and J by 0 bases, and 6 bases separated the two germline ends. The CDR3 has 14 residues. This CDR3 reads CASSATPNTGELFF. CDR3 bases: TGTGCCAGCAGTGCTACACCGAACACCGGGGAGCTGTTTTTT. The entire variable domain, with the rest obtained from reference TRBV2 and TRBJ2-2, is as follows: EPEVTQTPSHQVTQMGQEVILRCVPISNHLYFYWYRQILGQKVEFLVSFYNNEISEKSEIFDDQFSVERPDGSNFTLKIRSTKLEDSAMYFCASSATPNTGELFFGEGSRLTVL.

This clonotype was counted a few times. V and J are TRBV2 and TRBJ2-5, with D possibly being TRBD1 (5 bases). With 7 bases removed from V and 2 bases from J, the gap between germline ends came to 11 bases. The length of the CDR3 is 13 residues. Per the germline V gene, CDR1 is SNHLY and CDR2 is FYNNEI. The CDR3 DNA sequence: TGTGCCAGCAATACAGGCTTTCAAGAGACCCAGTACTTC. This codes for CASNTGFQETQYF.

The chain carries TRBV28 and TRBJ1-5, with no clear D. V lost 6 bases to trimming and J lost 7 bases, with 19 bases between them. CDR3 length: 15 residues. The germline V gene encodes CDR1 MDHEN and CDR2 SYDVKM. The CDR3 loop is CASREVSGREQPQHF. The CDR3 nucleotides read TGTGCCAGCAGAGAGGTATCCGGGAGGGAGCAGCCCCAGCATTTT.

The chain employs TRBV28 and TRBJ2-3; 11 bases align to TRBD1. Unmatched junction bases numbered 8, after V lost 4 bases and J lost 5 bases. The germline gives CDR1 MDHEN, CDR2 SYDVKM. The CDR3 spans 16 residues. The CDR3 loop is CASSWGGQGGGDTQYF. CDR3 coding DNA: TGTGCCAGCAGTTGGGGGGGACAGGGGGGTGGAGATACGCAGTATTTT.

The chain joins TRBV19 to TRBJ1-2; D is unresolved. Trimming took off 3 bases at V and 7 bases at J, with 9 bases between the two ends. Per germline, CDR1 LNHDA and CDR2 SQIVND (reference sequence). The CDR3 spans 12 residues. This chain's CDR3 is CASSIPVFGYTF. CDR3 coding DNA: TGTGCCAGTAGTATCCCGGTTTTTGGCTACACCTTC. The full variable domain, its missing parts supplied by reference TRBV19 and TRBJ1-2, is DGGITQSPKYLFRKEGQNVTLSCEQNLNHDAMYWYRQDPGQGLRLIYYSQIVNDFQKGDIAEGYSVSREKKESFPLTVTSAQKNPTAFYLCASSIPVFGYTFGSGTRLTVV.

With respect to this clonotype: A much larger clone lies a single base off, so this may be a read error. This is likely a read error, given that the CDR3 carries no conserved phenylalanine or tryptophan at its end. The DNA is left out, because the CDR3 cannot be placed on it with certainty; the CDR3 is given as TCRdb lists it. This chain connects TRBV12-3 or TRBV12-4 to TRBJ2-1; TRBD1 reflects the table's D call only, with no check against the DNA. Inclusive of both ends, the CDR3 amounts to 12 amino acids. The CDR3 region is CASSLGPGGQLY.

This clonotype was counted a few times. This chain joins TRBV12-3 or TRBV12-4 and TRBJ2-2, with a weak D call TRBD2 (5 bases). V lost 7 bases and J 2 bases, leaving 11 bases between the germline ends. The CDR3 length is 14 residues. In nucleotides, the CDR3 is TGTGCCAGCAAACATCCGGGAAACACCGGGGAGCTGTTTTTT. This gives the protein CASKHPGNTGELFF.

This rearrangement joins TRBV2 to TRBJ2-5, with TRBD1 matching 7 bases. The V gene end was trimmed by 6 bases and the J gene end by 5 bases; junction bases not matched to a gene: 6. This CDR3 is 13 amino acids long. From germline, CDR1 is SNHLY and CDR2 FYNNEI. DNA for the CDR3: TGTGCCAGCAGCATTAGCAGGGGGGAGACCCAGTACTTC. Protein: CASSISRGETQYF.

This clonotype was seen only once. A clone one base away is much larger, so this may be a read error. Because the CDR3 is missing its conserved closing phenylalanine or tryptophan, this is likely a read error. The CDR3 DNA sequence: TGTGCCAGCAGCTTTCGACAGGGGGGGAACAATGAGCAGTTCCTC. Amino acids: CASSFRQGGNNEQFL. The chain joins TRBV5-4 to TRBJ2-1; 9 bases agree with TRBD1. Trimming removed 2 bases from V and 5 bases from J; junction bases left unmatched: 5. The germline CDR1 and CDR2 sequences are SGHNT and YYREEE (reference sequence). The CDR3 runs to 15 residues.

This chain connects TRBV24-1 to TRBJ2-5; D is tentatively TRBD1 or TRBD2 (5 bases each). The V gene's germline CDR1 is KGHDR and CDR2 SFDVKD. The length of the CDR3 is 14 residues. V was shortened by 7 bases and J by 5 bases, with 16 bases between the two germline ends. As DNA, the CDR3 is TGTGCCACCAGCCGGTCCGGGACCTACGAGACCCAGTACTTC. It encodes CATSRSGTYETQYF.